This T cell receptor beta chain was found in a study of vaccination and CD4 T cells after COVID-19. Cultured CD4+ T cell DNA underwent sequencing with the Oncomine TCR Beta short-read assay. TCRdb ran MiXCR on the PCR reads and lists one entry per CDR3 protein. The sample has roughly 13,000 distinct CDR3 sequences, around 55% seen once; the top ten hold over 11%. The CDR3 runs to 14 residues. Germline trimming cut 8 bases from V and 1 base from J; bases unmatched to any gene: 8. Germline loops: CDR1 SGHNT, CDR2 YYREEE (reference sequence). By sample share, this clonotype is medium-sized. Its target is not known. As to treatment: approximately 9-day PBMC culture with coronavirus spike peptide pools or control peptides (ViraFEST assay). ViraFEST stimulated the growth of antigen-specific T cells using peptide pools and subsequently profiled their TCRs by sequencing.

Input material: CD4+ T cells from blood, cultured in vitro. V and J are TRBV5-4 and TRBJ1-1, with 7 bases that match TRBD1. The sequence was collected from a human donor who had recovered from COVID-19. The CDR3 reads CASAMDRRNTEAFF. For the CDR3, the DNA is TGTGCCAGTGCGATGGACAGGAGGAACACTGAAGCTTTCTTT.